This T cell receptor beta chain comes out of a study of T cells in localized non-small cell lung cancer. General study findings and limits: Adjacent lung tissue had a median around 50 of the top 100 clones found in the tumor. Elevated circulating T cell density in blood was associated with longer overall survival. The study found T cell clonality highest in uninvolved adjacent lung, above tumor.

Assay: immunoSEQ multiplex PCR; the TCRdb copy retains only in-frame clones and omits some. The sample has 45,000 to 65,000 clones; around 81% are singletons. As to this clone: What it binds is unknown. An end of the junction does not agree with germline; a read error may underlie this.

CDR3 length: 13 amino acids. CDR1 and CDR2 from the germline V gene are MNHNY and SVGAGI (reference sequence). The chain couples TRBV6-6 to TRBJ2-4; D possibly matches TRBD1 or TRBD2 (5 bases each). This receptor was identified in a woman aged 35 to 70 with stage II lung adenocarcinoma. The specimen comprised PBMCs, sampled before any cancer treatment. The CDR3, as DNA: TGTGCCAGCAGTTACGAGGGGAGACAAGAATGGAACTTC. This codes for CASSYEGRQEWNF.